The TCR beta chain under discussion was sequenced for a study of blood T cell repertoires in COVID-19. CDR1 GTSNPN and CDR2 SVGIG come from the germline V gene (reference sequence). The junction had 5 bases not matched to a gene; V was cut back by 5 bases and J by 0 bases. The CDR3 consists of 14 residues. The assay was immunoSEQ multiplex PCR, and TCRdb's table has in-frame clones only and misses some. The data contain about 150,000 clones, around 85% of them singletons. V gene TRBV30 combines with J gene TRBJ1-1; TRBD1 aligns across 8 bases. The TCR was taken from a man aged 50 or older who had recovered from COVID-19. Sequenced: PBMCs or T cells enriched from blood (not recorded which). CDR3 residues: CAWETGEMNTEAFF. Written as DNA, the CDR3 is TGTGCCTGGGAGACAGGGGAAATGAACACTGAAGCTTTCTTT.